A selection of T cell receptor beta chains follows, all from one sample in a study of T-cell reconstitution after alpha-beta-depleted transplantation in children. From the PCR reads, TCRdb called clonotypes with MiXCR, one entry per CDR3 protein. The profile shows some 390,000 distinct CDR3 sequences, 20% of them singletons. Sample: PBMCs from the stem cell graft donor, taken from the stem cell graft. The receptors shown here come from a human donor who donated a stem cell graft to a child with acute myeloid leukemia. Each CDR3 is given with its conserved first and last residue. A D gene is named only where the DNA matches it firmly. A clone size is listed for some rows: how often the clone was seen (once, few, many), or a class if it is expanded.

d_call j_call v_call clone_size cdr3_aa cdr3_nt
NA TRBJ2-7 TRBV20-1 many CSARDQDSYEQYF TGCAGTGCTAGAGATCAGGACTCCTACGAGCAGTACTTC
NA TRBJ2-2 TRBV12-3/TRBV12-4 NA CASSFVQGDTGELFF TGTGCCAGCAGTTTTGTCCAGGGAGACACCGGGGAGCTGTTTTTT
TRBD1 TRBJ2-7 TRBV15 many CATSARTGAYEQYF TGTGCCACCAGCGCCCGGACAGGAGCCTACGAGCAGTACTTC
NA TRBJ2-1 TRBV21-1 NA CASSKRRPYYNEQFF TGTGCCAGCAGCAAAAGGCGACCATACTACAATGAGCAGTTCTTC
NA TRBJ2-5 TRBV12-3/TRBV12-4 many CASSWRGVGETQYF TGTGCCAGCAGTTGGAGGGGAGTCGGGGAGACCCAGTACTTC
NA TRBJ2-7 TRBV27 few CASSPIGSNEQYF TGTGCCAGCAGCCCCATAGGGAGTAACGAGCAGTACTTC
TRBD1 TRBJ2-7 TRBV6-5 many CASSLSGDRPGYF TGTGCCAGCAGTTTATCAGGGGACAGGCCCGGATACTTC
TRBD1 TRBJ2-1 TRBV7-2 NA CASSARQGVNEQFF TGTGCCAGCAGCGCTCGACAGGGGGTGAATGAGCAGTTCTTC
TRBD2 TRBJ2-7 TRBV12-3/TRBV12-4 few CASRSFSGSSYEQYF TGTGCCAGCAGGTCCTTTAGCGGGAGCTCCTACGAGCAGTACTTC
NA TRBJ2-7 TRBV4-1 NA CASSQVAVSSYEQYF TGCGCCAGCAGCCAAGTCGCAGTGAGCTCCTACGAGCAGTACTTC
NA TRBJ2-5 TRBV21-1 few CATPTETQYF TGTGCCACCCCGACGGAGACCCAGTACTTC
TRBD2 TRBJ2-5 TRBV20-1 NA CSASSGLVQETQYF TGCAGTGCTAGTTCGGGACTAGTGCAAGAGACCCAGTACTTC
TRBD1 TRBJ2-3 TRBV28 NA CALQGVLTDTQYF TGTGCCCTACAGGGGGTTCTCACAGATACGCAGTATTTT
TRBD1 TRBJ2-1 TRBV12-3/TRBV12-4 many CASSSTDRYNEQFF TGTGCCAGCAGTTCCACGGACAGGTACAATGAGCAGTTCTTC
TRBD2 TRBJ2-3 TRBV2 NA CASSLQAGSSTDTQYF TGTGCCAGCAGCCTACAAGCGGGATCTAGCACAGATACGCAGTATTTT
NA TRBJ2-5 TRBV12-3/TRBV12-4 NA CASTGQTQETQYF TGTGCCAGCACAGGACAAACCCAAGAGACCCAGTACTTC
NA TRBJ1-5 TRBV28 NA CASSLDRRQPLYNQPQHF TGTGCCAGCAGTTTAGATCGTCGGCAGCCCTTATACAATCAGCCCCAGCATTTT
NA TRBJ2-7 TRBV25-1 few CASSDESSSYEQYF TGTGCCAGCAGTGATGAGAGTAGTTCCTACGAGCAGTACTTC
NA TRBJ1-1 TRBV9 few CASSGGTVNTEAFF TGTGCCAGCAGCGGCGGGACGGTGAACACTGAAGCTTTCTTT
TRBD2 TRBJ2-1 TRBV11-2 few CASGLAGLHNEQFF TGTGCCAGCGGCCTAGCGGGATTGCACAATGAGCAGTTCTTC
TRBD1 TRBJ2-1 TRBV12-3/TRBV12-4 few CASRSRTGQYNEQFF TGTGCCAGCAGAAGCAGGACAGGGCAATACAATGAGCAGTTCTTC
TRBD2 TRBJ2-7 TRBV12-3/TRBV12-4 NA CASSSSGTSSYEQYF TGTGCCAGCAGCTCGAGCGGGACGAGCTCCTACGAGCAGTACTTC
TRBD2 TRBJ2-3 TRBV7-2 few CASSLAASGVDTQYF TGTGCCAGCAGCTTAGCGGCTAGCGGAGTGGATACGCAGTATTTT
NA TRBJ2-2 TRBV20-1 NA CSASGTRRDTGELFF TGCAGTGCTAGCGGGACGCGGAGGGACACCGGGGAGCTGTTTTTT
NA TRBJ1-6 TRBV4-3 NA CASSQDPKGQGRSPLHF TGCGCCAGCAGCCAAGATCCCAAAGGGCAGGGGCGGTCACCCCTCCACTTT
NA TRBJ2-1 TRBV12-3/TRBV12-4 NA CASSTGRATGAQQFF TGTGCCAGCAGTACCGGTCGGGCGACTGGCGCTCAGCAGTTCTTC
TRBD2 TRBJ2-3 TRBV7-2 NA CASSLWVVAGGTQYF TGTGCCAGCAGCTTGTGGGTGGTAGCGGGGGGTACGCAGTATTTT
NA TRBJ1-1 TRBV4-1 NA CASSSHREWDTEAFF TGCGCCAGCAGCAGTCACAGGGAATGGGACACTGAAGCTTTCTTT
TRBD2 TRBJ2-2 TRBV27 NA CASSFRAGGLTGELFF TGTGCCAGCAGTTTTCGGGCGGGAGGGCTGACCGGGGAGCTGTTTTTT
NA TRBJ2-5 TRBV7-2 few CASSLVVQEAQYF TGTGCCAGCAGCTTGGTAGTACAAGAGGCCCAGTACTTC
NA TRBJ2-7 TRBV20-1 NA CSASGWGEGEQYF TGCAGTGCTAGTGGGTGGGGCGAGGGGGAGCAGTACTTC
NA TRBJ2-1 TRBV29-1 many CSVALPTRNYNEQFF TGCAGCGTGGCCCTCCCGACTAGAAACTACAATGAGCAGTTCTTC
NA TRBJ2-1 TRBV20-1 many CSARRGYNEQFF TGCAGTGCCCGGCGGGGCTACAATGAGCAGTTCTTC
TRBD1 TRBJ2-7 TRBV10-3 NA CAIQPEGQGTYEQYF TGTGCCATCCAACCTGAGGGACAGGGAACCTACGAGCAGTACTTC
NA TRBJ2-4 TRBV28 NA CASSLVGHFQYF TGTGCCAGCAGTTTGGTGGGACACTTTCAGTACTTC
NA TRBJ2-7 TRBV5-1 many CASSPWDSVDPSDEQYF TGCGCCAGCAGCCCGTGGGACAGCGTCGACCCTAGCGACGAGCAGTACTTC
TRBD2 TRBJ2-7 TRBV11-3 once CASGEGTSAQYF TGTGCCAGCGGCGAGGGGACTAGCGCGCAGTACTTC
NA TRBJ1-4 TRBV6-5 NA CASSYSAEAFEKLFF TGTGCCAGCAGTTATTCGGCGGAGGCCTTTGAAAAACTGTTTTTT
TRBD2 TRBJ2-2 TRBV29-1 few CSVWGEGPTGELFF TGCAGCGTTTGGGGGGAGGGCCCCACCGGGGAGCTGTTTTTT
NA TRBJ2-2 TRBV5-1 NA CASSRQRDTGELFF TGCGCCAGCAGCCGGCAGCGGGACACCGGGGAGCTGTTTTTT
NA TRBJ2-7 TRBV5-6 few CASSLFGGTYEQYF TGTGCCAGCAGCTTGTTTGGCGGAACCTACGAGCAGTACTTC
NA TRBJ2-2 TRBV7-2 few CASSHRFGNTGELFF TGTGCCAGCAGCCACCGGTTCGGGAACACCGGGGAGCTGTTTTTT
TRBD2 TRBJ2-1 TRBV18 few CASSPRREAYNEQFF TGTGCCAGCTCACCACGCCGGGAGGCCTACAATGAGCAGTTCTTC
TRBD1 TRBJ2-1 TRBV20-1 many CSANVLGQGNEQFF TGCAGTGCCAACGTCCTGGGACAGGGCAATGAGCAGTTCTTC
NA TRBJ2-1 TRBV20-1 NA CSASDYLGEQFF TGCAGTGCTAGTGACTACCTGGGTGAGCAGTTCTTC
NA TRBJ2-7 TRBV7-6 NA CASSQGGLGNYEQYF TGTGCCAGCAGCCAGGGCGGGTTGGGGAACTACGAGCAGTACTTC
TRBD2 TRBJ2-5 TRBV20-1 few CSARGLAGGPLQETQYF TGCAGTGCTAGAGGCCTAGCGGGAGGACCCCTACAAGAGACCCAGTACTTC
NA TRBJ1-5 TRBV12-3/TRBV12-4 NA CASSLGTINQPQHF TGTGCCAGCAGTTTAGGGACAATCAATCAGCCCCAGCATTTT
NA TRBJ2-1 TRBV5-1 few CASSLVGTNFNEQFF TGCGCCAGCAGCTTGGTCGGGACAAATTTCAATGAGCAGTTCTTC
NA TRBJ2-5 TRBV27 NA CASSSGGWGETQYF TGTGCCAGCAGTAGCGGCGGATGGGGAGAGACCCAGTACTTC
NA TRBJ2-7 TRBV20-1 medium-sized CSAGWGWEQYF TGCAGTGCTGGGTGGGGGTGGGAGCAGTACTTC
NA TRBJ2-4 TRBV12-3/TRBV12-4 few CASTNRDRPAKNIQYF TGTGCCAGCACCAACAGGGACCGACCAGCCAAAAACATTCAGTACTTC
TRBD1 TRBJ1-2 TRBV18 few CASSRQGDGYTF TGTGCCAGCTCACGACAGGGGGATGGCTACACCTTC
TRBD1 TRBJ2-7 TRBV20-1 few CSAKWTGINEQYF TGCAGTGCTAAATGGACAGGGATCAACGAGCAGTACTTC
TRBD1 TRBJ1-2 TRBV7-9 NA CASSPGTGGSSGYGYTF TGTGCCAGCAGCCCCGGGACAGGGGGCTCGAGCGGCTATGGCTACACCTTC
NA TRBJ2-5 TRBV6-2/TRBV6-3 NA CASTSTGTKETQYF TGTGCCAGCACTTCTACAGGGACCAAGGAGACCCAGTACTTC
TRBD2 TRBJ2-3 TRBV5-1 NA CASSLLGTSGVDTQYF TGCGCCAGCAGCTTGTTGGGGACTAGCGGCGTGGATACGCAGTATTTT
TRBD2 TRBJ2-3 TRBV7-3 NA CASSLLAGVPDTQYF TGTGCCAGCAGCTTATTAGCGGGAGTGCCAGATACGCAGTATTTT